The rows below give T cell receptor beta chains drawn from one sample of a study of patients and donors after allogeneic stem cell transplantation. TCRdb re-analysed the RT-PCR reads in MiXCR, keeping a single row per CDR3 protein. This sample has about 150,000 distinct CDR3 sequences, with about 36% found just once. Sequencing was done on a sample of blood, either unsorted or a sorted T cell fraction (not recorded which). Receptors originate from a human donor who was either an allogeneic HSCT recipient or a stem cell or donor lymphocyte infusion donor (not recorded which). It is not recorded whose cells these are; they may come from a transplant donor. CDR3s include the opening cysteine and the closing phenylalanine or tryptophan. The D gene is left open where the match is weak. Part of the rows lack a size; the others show once, few, many or a class for expanded clones.

clone size: few; D gene: TRBD1; J gene: TRBJ2-3; V gene: TRBV12-3/TRBV12-4; CDR3 protein: CASTGTGGADTQYF; CDR3 DNA: TGTGCCAGCACCGGGACAGGGGGCGCGGATACGCAGTATTTT
clone size: NA; D gene: NA; J gene: TRBJ1-1; V gene: TRBV15; CDR3 protein: CATLGQGSTEAFF; CDR3 DNA: TGTGCCACCTTAGGGCAGGGGAGCACTGAAGCTTTCTTT
clone size: NA; D gene: NA; J gene: TRBJ2-2; V gene: TRBV4-3; CDR3 protein: CASSQPYTTGNTGELFF; CDR3 DNA: TGCGCCAGCAGCCAACCTTACACAACAGGCAACACCGGGGAGCTGTTTTTT
clone size: many; D gene: TRBD1; J gene: TRBJ1-2; V gene: TRBV27; CDR3 protein: CASSNDRGVYGYTF; CDR3 DNA: TGTGCCAGCAGTAACGACAGGGGTGTCTATGGCTACACCTTC
clone size: once; D gene: NA; J gene: TRBJ2-3; V gene: TRBV12-3/TRBV12-4; CDR3 protein: CASSLSATTDTQYF; CDR3 DNA: TGTGCCAGCAGTTTATCTGCGACCACAGATACGCAGTATTTT
clone size: few; D gene: NA; J gene: TRBJ1-3; V gene: TRBV9; CDR3 protein: CASSAGAYSGNTIYF; CDR3 DNA: TGTGCCAGCAGCGCGGGGGCCTACTCTGGAAACACCATATATTTT
clone size: NA; D gene: NA; J gene: TRBJ1-1; V gene: TRBV12-3/TRBV12-4; CDR3 protein: CASTPLGGNTEAFF; CDR3 DNA: TGTGCCAGCACCCCTTTAGGAGGGAACACTGAAGCTTTCTTT
clone size: NA; D gene: TRBD2; J gene: TRBJ2-3; V gene: TRBV7-9; CDR3 protein: CASSPAGSGTDTQYF; CDR3 DNA: TGTGCCAGCAGCCCAGCGGGGTCGGGAACAGATACGCAGTATTTT
clone size: few; D gene: NA; J gene: TRBJ1-1; V gene: TRBV20-1; CDR3 protein: CSAEGNTEAFF; CDR3 DNA: TGCAGTGCTGAGGGCAACACTGAAGCTTTCTTT
clone size: NA; D gene: NA; J gene: TRBJ2-5; V gene: TRBV10-3; CDR3 protein: CAAGPGETQYF; CDR3 DNA: TGTGCCGCCGGGCCGGGAGAGACCCAGTACTTC
clone size: few; D gene: NA; J gene: TRBJ1-3; V gene: TRBV7-6; CDR3 protein: CASSRRQGLGNTIYF; CDR3 DNA: TGTGCCAGCAGCCGGCGTCAGGGGCTCGGAAACACCATATATTTT
clone size: once; D gene: NA; J gene: TRBJ1-3; V gene: TRBV7-9; CDR3 protein: CARGDGLSGNTIYF; CDR3 DNA: TGTGCCAGGGGCGACGGACTTTCTGGAAACACCATATATTTT
clone size: few; D gene: TRBD1; J gene: TRBJ1-2; V gene: TRBV4-2; CDR3 protein: CASSQKGGQAWNYGYTF; CDR3 DNA: TGTGCCAGCAGCCAAAAGGGCGGACAGGCGTGGAACTATGGCTACACCTTC
clone size: few; D gene: NA; J gene: TRBJ2-3; V gene: TRBV6-2/TRBV6-3; CDR3 protein: CASSYPPTDTQYF; CDR3 DNA: TGTGCCAGCAGTTACCCTCCCACAGATACGCAGTATTTT
clone size: NA; D gene: NA; J gene: TRBJ2-7; V gene: TRBV12-3/TRBV12-4; CDR3 protein: CASGLLGGQYF; CDR3 DNA: TGTGCCAGCGGCCTACTAGGTGGGCAGTACTTC
clone size: NA; D gene: TRBD1; J gene: TRBJ1-1; V gene: TRBV12-3/TRBV12-4; CDR3 protein: CASSLAGGKTEAFF; CDR3 DNA: TGTGCCAGCAGTTTGGCAGGGGGAAAAACTGAAGCTTTCTTT
clone size: few; D gene: TRBD1; J gene: TRBJ1-4; V gene: TRBV25-1; CDR3 protein: CASSEGGDRAQRLFF; CDR3 DNA: TGTGCCAGCAGTGAAGGTGGGGACAGGGCGCAAAGACTGTTTTTT
clone size: few; D gene: NA; J gene: TRBJ1-6; V gene: TRBV12-3/TRBV12-4; CDR3 protein: CASSPRRGANSPLHF; CDR3 DNA: TGTGCCAGCAGTCCTCGGAGGGGGGCCAATTCACCCCTCCACTTT
clone size: NA; D gene: NA; J gene: TRBJ1-2; V gene: TRBV12-3/TRBV12-4; CDR3 protein: CASSLFRAAGYGYTF; CDR3 DNA: TGTGCCAGCAGTTTATTCCGGGCTGCGGGCTATGGCTACACCTTC
clone size: few; D gene: TRBD1; J gene: TRBJ1-5; V gene: TRBV24-1; CDR3 protein: CATSAGQGFGQPQHF; CDR3 DNA: TGTGCCACCAGTGCCGGACAGGGGTTTGGTCAGCCCCAGCATTTT
clone size: NA; D gene: NA; J gene: TRBJ1-5; V gene: TRBV6-5; CDR3 protein: CASSRGHSQPQHF; CDR3 DNA: TGTGCCAGCAGCCGTGGGCATTCCCAGCCCCAGCATTTT
clone size: few; D gene: NA; J gene: TRBJ1-1; V gene: TRBV13; CDR3 protein: CASSGTPNTEAFF; CDR3 DNA: TGTGCCAGCAGCGGGACACCGAACACTGAAGCTTTCTTT
clone size: NA; D gene: TRBD1; J gene: TRBJ1-5; V gene: TRBV10-3; CDR3 protein: CAISEATTGGGPQHF; CDR3 DNA: TGTGCCATCAGTGAGGCGACAACAGGGGGGGGCCCCCAGCATTTT
clone size: NA; D gene: TRBD1; J gene: TRBJ1-5; V gene: TRBV5-5; CDR3 protein: CASSTGTGAYQPQHF; CDR3 DNA: TGTGCCAGCAGCACCGGGACAGGGGCCTATCAGCCCCAGCATTTT
clone size: NA; D gene: NA; J gene: TRBJ1-2; V gene: TRBV27; CDR3 protein: CASSLNSGDLGYGYTF; CDR3 DNA: TGTGCCAGCAGTTTAAATTCAGGGGACCTAGGCTATGGCTACACCTTC
clone size: NA; D gene: TRBD1; J gene: TRBJ1-1; V gene: TRBV5-1; CDR3 protein: CASSAPGQEAFF; CDR3 DNA: TGCGCCAGCAGCGCCCCGGGACAGGAAGCTTTCTTT
clone size: many; D gene: NA; J gene: TRBJ1-5; V gene: TRBV6-5; CDR3 protein: CASSYAGRSQPQHF; CDR3 DNA: TGTGCCAGCAGTTACGCAGGGAGGTCTCAGCCCCAGCATTTT
clone size: NA; D gene: NA; J gene: TRBJ1-1; V gene: TRBV28; CDR3 protein: CASILQMANTEAFF; CDR3 DNA: TGTGCCAGCATCCTACAGATGGCGAACACTGAAGCTTTCTTT
clone size: NA; D gene: NA; J gene: TRBJ1-1; V gene: TRBV7-9; CDR3 protein: CASSLPALTEAFF; CDR3 DNA: TGTGCCAGCAGCTTACCAGCCCTCACTGAAGCTTTCTTT
clone size: NA; D gene: NA; J gene: TRBJ1-1; V gene: TRBV5-1; CDR3 protein: CASSLAGFAEAFF; CDR3 DNA: TGCGCCAGCAGCTTGGCCGGGTTTGCTGAAGCTTTCTTT
clone size: few; D gene: NA; J gene: TRBJ1-2; V gene: TRBV7-9; CDR3 protein: CASAHGTERVGYGYTF; CDR3 DNA: TGTGCCAGCGCCCACGGGACCGAGCGGGTCGGGTATGGCTACACCTTC
clone size: NA; D gene: TRBD1; J gene: TRBJ1-5; V gene: TRBV7-8; CDR3 protein: CASSLARGVTQPQHF; CDR3 DNA: TGTGCCAGCAGCTTAGCCAGGGGGGTTACCCAGCCCCAGCATTTT
clone size: NA; D gene: TRBD2; J gene: TRBJ2-1; V gene: TRBV29-1; CDR3 protein: CSAHRTSGGAEQFF; CDR3 DNA: TGCAGCGCCCACAGGACTAGCGGGGGGGCCGAGCAGTTCTTC
clone size: NA; D gene: TRBD1; J gene: TRBJ2-7; V gene: TRBV5-1; CDR3 protein: CASSLRTGVSDEQYF; CDR3 DNA: TGCGCCAGCAGCTTGAGGACAGGGGTTTCTGACGAGCAGTACTTC
clone size: NA; D gene: TRBD1; J gene: TRBJ2-3; V gene: TRBV5-5; CDR3 protein: CASSYQQGALTDTQYF; CDR3 DNA: TGTGCCAGCAGCTACCAACAGGGGGCGCTTACAGATACGCAGTATTTT
clone size: once; D gene: NA; J gene: TRBJ2-2; V gene: TRBV2; CDR3 protein: CASIATGELFF; CDR3 DNA: TGTGCCAGCATAGCCACCGGGGAGCTGTTTTTT
clone size: NA; D gene: TRBD2; J gene: TRBJ2-3; V gene: TRBV18; CDR3 protein: CASSPGRGSTDTQYF; CDR3 DNA: TGTGCCAGCTCACCGGGGCGGGGGAGCACAGATACGCAGTATTTT
clone size: few; D gene: NA; J gene: TRBJ2-2; V gene: TRBV6-2/TRBV6-3; CDR3 protein: CASTRHPNTGELFF; CDR3 DNA: TGTGCCAGCACCAGACACCCGAACACCGGGGAGCTGTTTTTT
clone size: NA; D gene: NA; J gene: TRBJ1-1; V gene: TRBV12-3/TRBV12-4; CDR3 protein: CASSLTGRLQANAEAFF; CDR3 DNA: TGTGCCAGCAGTTTAACGGGGCGCTTGCAGGCGAATGCTGAAGCTTTCTTT
clone size: few; D gene: NA; J gene: TRBJ2-1; V gene: TRBV20-1; CDR3 protein: CSARHPRGNEQFF; CDR3 DNA: TGCAGTGCTAGACACCCACGGGGCAATGAGCAGTTCTTC
clone size: few; D gene: NA; J gene: TRBJ1-1; V gene: TRBV6-5; CDR3 protein: CASSYSWMNTEAFF; CDR3 DNA: TGTGCCAGCAGCTATAGTTGGATGAACACTGAAGCTTTCTTT
clone size: few; D gene: NA; J gene: TRBJ1-1; V gene: TRBV7-9; CDR3 protein: CASSPGRRTEAFF; CDR3 DNA: TGTGCCAGCAGCCCTGGACGGAGGACTGAAGCTTTCTTT
clone size: few; D gene: NA; J gene: TRBJ2-7; V gene: TRBV12-3/TRBV12-4; CDR3 protein: CASSLGAISYEQYF; CDR3 DNA: TGTGCCAGCAGTTTAGGCGCGATATCCTACGAGCAGTACTTC
clone size: few; D gene: TRBD1; J gene: TRBJ1-5; V gene: TRBV20-1; CDR3 protein: CSAREQGAQPQHF; CDR3 DNA: TGCAGTGCTAGGGAACAGGGGGCACAGCCCCAGCATTTT
clone size: NA; D gene: TRBD1; J gene: TRBJ1-1; V gene: TRBV19; CDR3 protein: CASSIEAGTARNTEAFF; CDR3 DNA: TGTGCCAGTAGTATAGAGGCAGGGACAGCTCGGAACACTGAAGCTTTCTTT
clone size: few; D gene: NA; J gene: TRBJ1-3; V gene: TRBV27; CDR3 protein: CASSPGREASGNTIYF; CDR3 DNA: TGTGCCAGCAGTCCGGGACGGGAAGCCTCTGGAAACACCATATATTTT
clone size: many; D gene: NA; J gene: TRBJ1-6; V gene: TRBV20-1; CDR3 protein: CSARSGGDSPLHF; CDR3 DNA: TGCAGTGCTAGATCTGGGGGCGATTCACCCCTCCACTTT
clone size: NA; D gene: NA; J gene: TRBJ2-3; V gene: TRBV27; CDR3 protein: CASSFIESTDTQYF; CDR3 DNA: TGTGCCAGCAGTTTTATCGAGAGCACAGATACGCAGTATTTT
clone size: NA; D gene: NA; J gene: TRBJ1-2; V gene: TRBV5-1; CDR3 protein: CASSFWGRGPDYGYTF; CDR3 DNA: TGCGCCAGCAGTTTCTGGGGACGAGGACCAGACTATGGCTACACCTTC
clone size: once; D gene: NA; J gene: TRBJ1-3; V gene: TRBV5-8; CDR3 protein: CASATGTISGNTIYF; CDR3 DNA: TGTGCCAGCGCGACTGGGACTATCTCTGGAAACACCATATATTTT
clone size: once; D gene: NA; J gene: TRBJ2-2; V gene: TRBV5-1; CDR3 protein: CASSPDLSTGELFF; CDR3 DNA: TGCGCCAGCTCCCCGGATCTCAGCACCGGGGAGCTGTTTTTT
clone size: few; D gene: TRBD1; J gene: TRBJ2-7; V gene: TRBV12-3/TRBV12-4; CDR3 protein: CASSYPGQGGTYEQYF; CDR3 DNA: TGTGCCAGCAGTTATCCGGGACAGGGGGGGACCTACGAGCAGTACTTC
clone size: NA; D gene: NA; J gene: TRBJ2-3; V gene: TRBV7-3; CDR3 protein: CASSPRLVTGKDTQYF; CDR3 DNA: TGTGCCAGCTCCCCCCGGCTTGTAACCGGGAAAGATACGCAGTATTTT
clone size: NA; D gene: TRBD2; J gene: TRBJ2-1; V gene: TRBV10-3; CDR3 protein: CAISESRTSVYNEQFF; CDR3 DNA: TGTGCCATCAGTGAGTCGAGGACTAGCGTATACAATGAGCAGTTCTTC
clone size: NA; D gene: NA; J gene: TRBJ2-4; V gene: TRBV5-1; CDR3 protein: CASSLGPLKNIQYF; CDR3 DNA: TGCGCCAGCAGCTTGGGACCGCTGAAAAACATTCAGTACTTC
clone size: NA; D gene: NA; J gene: TRBJ2-2; V gene: TRBV5-1; CDR3 protein: CASNTGTPNTGELFF; CDR3 DNA: TGCGCCAGCAACACCGGGACACCGAACACCGGGGAGCTGTTTTTT
clone size: few; D gene: TRBD1; J gene: TRBJ1-2; V gene: TRBV11-2; CDR3 protein: CASSSPTLGQANGYTF; CDR3 DNA: TGTGCCAGCAGCTCTCCAACCCTCGGACAGGCCAATGGCTACACCTTC
clone size: NA; D gene: TRBD1; J gene: TRBJ1-5; V gene: TRBV12-3/TRBV12-4; CDR3 protein: CATQAGTGVGSNQPQHF; CDR3 DNA: TGTGCCACTCAAGCGGGGACAGGGGTCGGTAGCAATCAGCCCCAGCATTTT
clone size: NA; D gene: NA; J gene: TRBJ1-1; V gene: TRBV10-3; CDR3 protein: CAISDQLAGDTEAFF; CDR3 DNA: TGTGCCATCAGTGACCAACTGGCGGGGGACACTGAAGCTTTCTTT